This TCR beta chain was retrieved from a study of blood T cell repertoires in COVID-19. Study at large: The study drew acute and convalescent COVID-19 samples from the United States, Italy and Spain. In each case, the material was cDNA or gDNA derived from T cells, B-cell-depleted T cells, or PBMCs.

V was clipped by 4 bases and J by 0 bases; unmatched bases: 7. CDR3 length equals 17 residues. Germline V CDR1 and CDR2: KGHDR, SFDVKD. In the authors' workflow: How many nucleated cells were present was estimated from reference gene primer amplification. Sequenced by immunoSEQ multiplex PCR; TCRdb stores in-frame clones only, minus some. V, J and clone size reflect that table, while D and trimming were determined from the DNA. The repertoire holds roughly 30,000 clones, with 93% as singletons. The sample was peripheral blood. This TCR was sampled from a human donor in a cohort sampled during active COVID-19. The chain links TRBV24-1 to TRBJ1-5; 8 nucleotides match TRBD1. The CDR3 DNA reads as TGTGCCACCAGTGACACCGGGACAGGATTTAGCAATCAGCCCCAGCATTTT. As protein: CATSDTGTGFSNQPQHF.